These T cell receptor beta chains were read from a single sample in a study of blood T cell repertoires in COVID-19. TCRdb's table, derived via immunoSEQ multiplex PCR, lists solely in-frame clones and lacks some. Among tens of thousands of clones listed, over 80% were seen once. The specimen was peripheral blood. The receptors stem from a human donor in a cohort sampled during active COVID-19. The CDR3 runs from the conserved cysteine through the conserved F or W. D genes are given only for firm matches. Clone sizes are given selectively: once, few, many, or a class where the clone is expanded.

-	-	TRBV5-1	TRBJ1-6	CASTEATHSPLHF	TGCGCCAGCACAGAGGCTACTCATTCACCCCTCCACTTT
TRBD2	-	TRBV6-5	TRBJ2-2	CASSKLAGVTGELFF	TGTGCCAGCAGTAAACTAGCGGGAGTAACCGGGGAGCTGTTTTTT
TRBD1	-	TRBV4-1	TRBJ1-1	CASSQEGTERDPEAFF	TGCGCCAGCAGCCAAGAGGGGACAGAAAGGGACCCTGAAGCTTTCTTT
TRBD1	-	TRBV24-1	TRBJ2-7	CATSSGTGGDEQYF	TGTGCCACCAGTTCCGGGACAGGGGGCGACGAGCAGTACTTC
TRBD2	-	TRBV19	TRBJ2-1	CASSIRSSGGDEQFF	TGTGCCAGTAGTATCCGGTCTAGCGGGGGTGACGAGCAGTTCTTC
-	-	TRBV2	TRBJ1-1	CASSEAGRGGAEAFF	TGTGCCAGCAGTGAAGCCGGACGGGGGGGAGCTGAAGCTTTCTTT
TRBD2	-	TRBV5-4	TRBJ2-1	CASSPGLAGGPPRFF	TGTGCCAGCAGCCCGGGACTAGCGGGAGGGCCACCAAGGTTCTTC
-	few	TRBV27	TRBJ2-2	CASSPPTGIVPGELFF	TGTGCCAGCAGTCCACCGACAGGCATAGTCCCCGGGGAGCTGTTTTTT
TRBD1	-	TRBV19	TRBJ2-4	CASSLGTALAKNIQYF	TGTGCCAGTAGTCTCGGGACAGCATTAGCCAAAAACATTCAGTACTTC
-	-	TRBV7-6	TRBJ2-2	CASSFRGPTGELFF	TGTGCCAGCAGCTTCCGGGGTCCTACCGGGGAGCTGTTTTTT
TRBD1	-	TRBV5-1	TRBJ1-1	CASSLWDRRFMNTEAFF	TGCGCCAGCAGCTTGTGGGACAGGCGTTTCATGAACACTGAAGCTTTCTTT
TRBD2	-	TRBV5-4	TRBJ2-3	CASSRGGGGAVTDTQYF	TGTGCCAGCAGCCGAGGCGGCGGGGGGGCCGTAACAGATACGCAGTATTTT
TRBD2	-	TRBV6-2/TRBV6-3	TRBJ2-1	CASSYPTSGQSSYNEQFF	TGTGCCAGCAGTTACCCTACTAGCGGACAGAGCTCCTACAATGAGCAGTTCTTC
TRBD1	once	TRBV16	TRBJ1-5	CASSHSGQGGQPQHF	TGTGCCAGCAGCCACTCTGGACAGGGAGGGCAGCCCCAGCATTTT
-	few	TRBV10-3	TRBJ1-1	CAIGQSLNTEAFF	TGTGCCATCGGACAGAGCTTAAACACTGAAGCTTTCTTT
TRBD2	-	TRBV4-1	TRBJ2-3	CASSQGGGRAPADTQYF	TGCGCCAGCAGCCAAGGCGGCGGGAGGGCCCCGGCAGATACGCAGTATTTT
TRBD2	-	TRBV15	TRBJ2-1	CATSRVGLAGGVEQFF	TGTGCCACCAGCAGAGTCGGGTTAGCGGGAGGGGTTGAGCAGTTCTTC
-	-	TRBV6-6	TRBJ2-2	CASSPVLGELFF	TGTGCCAGCAGCCCCGTTCTCGGGGAGCTGTTTTTT
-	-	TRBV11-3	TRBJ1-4	CASSLGSMLEKLFF	TGTGCCAGCAGCTTAGGCTCCATGCTAGAAAAACTGTTTTTT
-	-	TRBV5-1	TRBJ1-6	CASSLDIRLSPLHF	TGCGCCAGCAGCTTGGACATCCGATTGTCACCCCTCCACTTT